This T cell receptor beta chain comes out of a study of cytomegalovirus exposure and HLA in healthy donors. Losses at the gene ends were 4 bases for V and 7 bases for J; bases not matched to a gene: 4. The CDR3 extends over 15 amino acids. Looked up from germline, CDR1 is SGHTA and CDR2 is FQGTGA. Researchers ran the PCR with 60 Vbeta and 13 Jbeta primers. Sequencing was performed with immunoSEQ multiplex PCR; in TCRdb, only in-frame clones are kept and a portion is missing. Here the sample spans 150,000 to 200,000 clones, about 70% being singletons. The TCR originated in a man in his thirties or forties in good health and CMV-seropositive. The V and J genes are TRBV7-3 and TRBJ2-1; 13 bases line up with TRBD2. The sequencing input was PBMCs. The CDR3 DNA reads TGTGCCAGCAGCTCGCAGGGACTAGCGGGAAATGAGCAGTTCTTC. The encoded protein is CASSSQGLAGNEQFF.